This T cell receptor beta chain was identified during a study of blood T cells in healthy people across ages. A second PCR, run for about 6 to 11 cycles, used a sample-barcoded 5' primer plus a J-beta primer mix. TCRdb redid the calling of the 5' RACE reads with MiXCR, one entry per CDR3 protein. The sample records over 1.5 million distinct CDR3 sequences, roughly 52% being singletons. Comment on this clonotype: The target antigen is unknown.

The study, taken as a whole, reports: Researchers report that TCR beta diversity correlated strongly with naive T cell percentage.

The sequencing input was blood. The source is a woman aged 40 to 55 in good health.

The CDR3 coding sequence is TGTGCCAGCAGCACGGCGGGGGGTTTCTCAGATACGCAGTATTTT. Its protein is CASSTAGGFSDTQYF. The rearrangement links TRBV6-1 to TRBJ2-3, with 8 positions matching TRBD2. The CDR3 contains 15 residues. The trim removed 6 bases at V and 4 bases at J, leaving 9 bases unmatched. Germline values: CDR1 MNHNS, CDR2 SASEGT.